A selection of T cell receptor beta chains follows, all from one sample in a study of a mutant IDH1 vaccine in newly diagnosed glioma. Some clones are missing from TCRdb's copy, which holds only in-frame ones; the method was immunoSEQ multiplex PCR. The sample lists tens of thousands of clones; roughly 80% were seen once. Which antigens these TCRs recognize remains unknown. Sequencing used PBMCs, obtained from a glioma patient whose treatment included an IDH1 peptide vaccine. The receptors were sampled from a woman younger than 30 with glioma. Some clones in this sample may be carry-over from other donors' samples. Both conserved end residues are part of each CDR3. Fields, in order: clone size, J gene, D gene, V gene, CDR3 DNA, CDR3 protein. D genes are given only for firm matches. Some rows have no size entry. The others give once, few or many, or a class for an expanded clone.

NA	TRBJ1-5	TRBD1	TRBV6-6	TGTGCCAGCAGTTACGAGGGACAGGGCAATCAGCCCCAGCATTTT	CASSYEGQGNQPQHF
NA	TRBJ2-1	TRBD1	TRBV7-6	TGTGCCAGCAGCTTACGCATTTCGGGACAGAGCGACTCCTACAATGAGCAGTTCTTC	CASSLRISGQSDSYNEQFF
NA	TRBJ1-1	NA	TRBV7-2	TGTGCCAGCAGCTCAATGGGGGCCACTGAAGCTTTCTTT	CASSSMGATEAFF
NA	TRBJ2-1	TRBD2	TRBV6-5	TGTGCCAGCCAGAATACCGGGGGGGCTTACAATGAGCAGTTCTTC	CASQNTGGAYNEQFF
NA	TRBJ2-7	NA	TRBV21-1	TGTGCCAGCAGCAAAAGGCCGTGGGGACAGGGGTACGAGCAGTACTTC	CASSKRPWGQGYEQYF
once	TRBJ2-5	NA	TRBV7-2	TGTGCCAGCAGCTCGGGCGGGGCCGGGGGGACCCAGTACTTC	CASSSGGAGGTQYF
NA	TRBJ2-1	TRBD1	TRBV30	TGTGCCTGGAGTGTATTGGGACAGGGTTCCTACAATGAGCAGTTCTTC	CAWSVLGQGSYNEQFF
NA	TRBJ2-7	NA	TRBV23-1	TGCGCCAGCAGTCAATCGGGCCGCTACGAGCAGTACTTC	CASSQSGRYEQYF
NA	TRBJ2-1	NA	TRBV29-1	TGCAGCGTTTCCGGGACCACAGGAGGTGAGCAGTTCTTC	CSVSGTTGGEQFF
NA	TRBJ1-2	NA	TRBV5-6	TGTGCCAGCAGCTTTCCACAGGCCTATGGCTACACCTTC	CASSFPQAYGYTF
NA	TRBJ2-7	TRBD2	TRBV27	TGTGCCAGCAGCGGGGGGGACGGTCTCTCCTACGAGCAGTACTTC	CASSGGDGLSYEQYF
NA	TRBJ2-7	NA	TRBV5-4	TGTGCCAGCAGCTTGGTGGGGCGATACGAGCAGTACTTC	CASSLVGRYEQYF
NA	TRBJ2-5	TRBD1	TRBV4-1	TGCGCCAGCAGCCAGGACAGGGAACCAGAGACCCAGTACTTC	CASSQDREPETQYF
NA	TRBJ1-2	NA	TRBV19	TGTGCCAGTAGTGGCCCCAGGGTCGATGGCTACACCTTC	CASSGPRVDGYTF
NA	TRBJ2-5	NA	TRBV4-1	TGCGCCAGCAGCCCACGTCACAGGGAGACAGTTAGAGAGACCCAGTACTTC	CASSPRHRETVRETQYF
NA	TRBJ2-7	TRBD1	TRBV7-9	TGTGCCAGCAGCCCGGGACAGACCAAGTCCTACGAGCAGTACTTC	CASSPGQTKSYEQYF
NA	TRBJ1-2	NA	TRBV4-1	TGCGCCAGCAGCACCCCTGAGGACAGTATTACTAACTATGGCTACACCTTC	CASSTPEDSITNYGYTF
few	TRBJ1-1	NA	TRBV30	TGTGCCTGGAGTGTAAACAGCCGCTTTGGGGCTTTCTTT	CAWSVNSRFGAFF
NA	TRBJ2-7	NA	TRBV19	TGTGCCAGTAGTATGGTAGGGTTGAACAACTACGAGCAGTACTTC	CASSMVGLNNYEQYF